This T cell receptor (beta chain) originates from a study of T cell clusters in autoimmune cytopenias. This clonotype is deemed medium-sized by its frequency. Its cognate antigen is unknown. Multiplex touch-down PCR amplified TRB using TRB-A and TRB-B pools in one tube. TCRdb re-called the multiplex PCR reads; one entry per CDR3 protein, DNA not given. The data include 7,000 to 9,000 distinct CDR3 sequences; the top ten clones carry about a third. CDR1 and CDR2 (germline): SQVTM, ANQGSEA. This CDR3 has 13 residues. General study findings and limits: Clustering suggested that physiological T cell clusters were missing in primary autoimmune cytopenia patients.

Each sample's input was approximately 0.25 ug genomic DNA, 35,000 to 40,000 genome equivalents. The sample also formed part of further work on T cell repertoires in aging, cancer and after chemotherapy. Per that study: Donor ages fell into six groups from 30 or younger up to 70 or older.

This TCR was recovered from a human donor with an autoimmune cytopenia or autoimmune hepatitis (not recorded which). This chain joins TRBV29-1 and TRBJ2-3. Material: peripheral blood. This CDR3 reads CSAVGQTADTQYF.